This is a list of T cell receptor beta chains from one sample in a study of early T cells in non-severe SARS-CoV-2 infection. TCRdb reprocessed the 5' RACE reads via MiXCR and lists one record per CDR3 protein. The profile shows about 80,000 distinct CDR3 sequences, around a tenth of them singletons. The sequenced sample was whole blood. The receptors originated from an adult who was a healthcare worker with PCR-confirmed SARS-CoV-2 infection or an uninfected control (not recorded which). Both conserved end residues are trimmed from each CDR3. The order of the fields is CDR3 length, J gene, V gene, CDR3 protein.

12 TRBJ2-5 TRBV10-3 AISEGQGGWAQY
11 TRBJ2-1 TRBV30 AWRGGSRNEQF
17 TRBJ2-1 TRBV7-2 ASSTRPSGRALNYNEQF
10 TRBJ1-5 TRBV6-2/TRBV6-3 ASSSIREPQH
10 TRBJ2-2 TRBV28 ASSLLTGELF
13 TRBJ1-4 TRBV4-2 ASSQEGGTNEKLF
12 TRBJ2-2 TRBV2 ASSAGTGTGELF
15 TRBJ2-7 TRBV13 ASSLMTAQLTTYEQY
12 TRBJ1-6 TRBV6-7 ASSYRQQNSPLH
12 TRBJ2-1 TRBV11-2 ASTMTSVGNEQF
14 TRBJ2-7 TRBV27 ASSLSTGGGSNEQY
14 TRBJ2-1 TRBV2 ASRLASSGAYNEQF
12 TRBJ1-5 TRBV12-3/TRBV12-4 ASSLGSGNLYQN
14 TRBJ2-3 TRBV5-1 ASSPAGTSSTDTQY
14 TRBJ2-6 TRBV27 ASSLGRVDGANVLT
13 TRBJ2-3 TRBV20-1 SARDRAPATDTQY
14 TRBJ2-3 TRBV27 ASSLLGTDKTDTQY
12 TRBJ1-4 TRBV6-1 ASSSRDRNEKLF
15 TRBJ2-1 TRBV28 ASSFVGGRMLGYEQF
17 TRBJ2-1 TRBV7-9 ASSFLSSFKGITYNEQF
11 TRBJ2-3 TRBV5-4 ASSRGMTDTQY
13 TRBJ2-7 TRBV28 ASSSERQVSYEQY
12 TRBJ1-4 TRBV20-1 SARDWRGTEKLF
13 TRBJ1-1 TRBV10-3 AISESRQGKSEAF
12 TRBJ2-1 TRBV25-1 ASTWGGERNEQF
12 TRBJ1-5 TRBV28 ASSSGQGNQPQH